The 17 T cell receptor beta chains reported below all come from one sample, sequenced in a study of immune evolution from preneoplasia to lung adenocarcinoma. Assay used: immunoSEQ multiplex PCR; TCRdb lists only in-frame clones, some missing. The data hold over 4,500 clones, with around 78% observed a single time. The sample comprised FFPE minimally invasive lung adenocarcinoma tissue. These receptor sequences come from a person aged 60-80 years with lung adenocarcinoma.

V gene TRBV9 combines with J gene TRBJ2-1, with 9 bases lining up with TRBD1. Germline trimming cut 4 bases from V and 7 bases from J; bases unmatched to any gene: 9. This CDR3 has 15 amino acids. Germline V lookup: CDR1 SGDLS, CDR2 YYNGEE. CDR3 coding DNA: TGTGCCAGCAGCATAGTGGACAGGGGCTTTAATGAGCAGTTCTTC. Amino acid sequence: CASSIVDRGFNEQFF.

This clone appeared once. The chain carries TRBV5-4 and TRBJ2-7; D possibly matches TRBD1 or TRBD2 (5 bases each). From germline, CDR1 is SGHNT and CDR2 YYREEE (reference sequence). This CDR3 has 15 residues. Trimming took 3 bases from V and 0 from J, leaving 13 bases between them. CDR3 residues: CASSSPGPLSYEQYF. The DNA of the CDR3 is TGTGCCAGCAGCTCTCCGGGACCCCTCTCCTACGAGCAGTACTTC. Supplemented by reference TRBV5-4 and TRBJ2-7, the full variable domain reads ETGVTQSPTHLIKTRGQQVTLRCSSQSGHNTVSWYQQALGQGPQFIFQYYREEENGRGNFPPRFSGLQFPNYSSELNVNALELDDSALYLCASSSPGPLSYEQYFGPGTRLTVT.

The chain couples TRBV11-2 to TRBJ2-2; D uncertain. Germline V gene sequence: CDR1 SGHAT, CDR2 FQNNGV. V dropped 1 base and J dropped 6 bases, with 3 bases sitting between them. The CDR3 has 12 residues. The CDR3 loop is CASSLVAGELFF. CDR3 nucleotides: TGTGCCAGCAGCTTAGTGGCCGGGGAGCTGTTTTTT.

The V gene is TRBV19, the J gene TRBJ2-3, with D unresolved. The CDR3 sequence is 14 residues long. Germline lookup yields CDR1 LNHDA and CDR2 SQIVND (reference sequence). Deletions cut 7 bases from V and 0 bases from J, with 11 bases between. In DNA, the CDR3 is TGTGCCAGTAACGGTTTGCGGAGCACAGATACGCAGTATTTT. This gives the protein CASNGLRSTDTQYF.

This clone was seen only a few times. This rearrangement joins TRBV4-2 to TRBJ2-3; 12 bases are a match to TRBD2. Germline V gene data show CDR1 as LGHNA and CDR2 as YNFKEQ. The CDR3 runs to 19 residues. V trimming: 3 bases; J trimming: 0 bases; junction bases outside the gene matches: 10. CDR3 in DNA: TGTGCCAGCAGCCAGCGCCCACCGGGGACTAGCGGGAGCACAGATACGCAGTATTTT. It translates to CASSQRPPGTSGSTDTQYF.

The chain joins TRBV19 to TRBJ1-5, with TRBD1 as a possible D gene (5 bases). Germline assignment: CDR1 LNHDA and CDR2 SQIVND (reference sequence). Trimming removed 7 bases from V and 2 bases from J, with 12 bases in between. The CDR3 consists of 14 residues. Here the CDR3 DNA reads TGTGCCAGTACTCCCCTGGGGGGCAATCAGCCCCAGCATTTT. This codes for CASTPLGGNQPQHF.

This clone is labeled large (0.1 to 1%). This chain links TRBV11-2 with TRBJ2-1; D may correspond to TRBD1 or TRBD2 (5 bases each). CDR1 is SGHAT, CDR2 FQNNGV, per germline. The CDR3 runs 16 residues. Between the trimmed V and J ends, which lost 2 bases and 6 bases, there was a span of 17 bases. This CDR3 reads CASSLFGTPLGNEQFF. For the CDR3, the DNA is TGTGCCAGCAGCTTATTTGGGACCCCTCTTGGCAATGAGCAGTTCTTC.

This chain joins TRBV5-4 and TRBJ2-2; 11 positions match TRBD2. Trimming removed 0 bases from V and 2 bases from J; junction bases left unmatched: 9. The CDR3 has 19 residues. CDR1 SGHNT and CDR2 YYREEE come from the germline V gene (reference sequence). CDR3 residues: CASSLASHGTSGNTGELFF. DNA of the CDR3: TGTGCCAGCAGCTTGGCCTCTCATGGGACTAGCGGAAACACCGGGGAGCTGTTTTTT.

The chain recombines TRBV30 with TRBJ2-7; 12 bases align to TRBD2. The germline V gene encodes CDR1 GTSNPN and CDR2 SVGIG (reference sequence). The CDR3 totals 14 residues. The J segment lost 5 bases and the V segment lost 0 bases, leaving 2 bases of the junction unmatched. DNA for the CDR3: TGTGCCTGGAGTGTACTAGCGGGAGGTGACGAGCAGTACTTC. It yields the protein CAWSVLAGGDEQYF.

The chain links TRBV29-1 to TRBJ2-5; D possibly corresponds to TRBD1 (6 bases). Per the germline V gene, CDR1 is SQVTM and CDR2 is ANQGSEA. The V end lost 6 bases, the J end lost 2 bases, and 16 bases lay between the germline ends. The CDR3 covers 14 residues. CDR3 nucleotides: TGCAGCGTGGAACCCCGGACAGAACAAGAGACCCAGTACTTC. Translated: CSVEPRTEQETQYF.

CDR3 sequence reads: CASSFGPRDEQYF. Written as DNA, the CDR3 is TGTGCCAGTAGTTTCGGCCCAAGGGACGAGCAGTACTTC. The chain carries TRBV19 and TRBJ2-7; no clear D. Trimming left V 5 bases short and J 5 bases short, with 13 bases between. CDR1 and CDR2 from the germline V gene are LNHDA and SQIVND (reference sequence). This CDR3 has 13 amino acids.

The V call is TRBV7-9, the J call TRBJ1-2; 9 nucleotides match TRBD1. The CDR3 runs 17 residues. Looked up from germline, CDR1 is SEHNR and CDR2 is FQNEAQ (reference sequence). V gave up 2 bases and J gave up 7 bases; unmatched junction bases: 14. Written as DNA, the CDR3 is TGTGCCAGCAGCTTAAGTGGGGGACAGGGACCATCATCTGGCTACACCTTC. It translates to CASSLSGGQGPSSGYTF.

This sequence joins TRBV7-2 and TRBJ1-1; D gene ambiguous. With 2 bases removed from V and 4 bases from J, the gap between germline ends came to 14 bases. The CDR3 is made up of 15 amino acids. Germline-derived CDR1 and CDR2 are SGHTA and FQGNSA. The CDR3 here is CASSLWVALGTEAFF. The CDR3 DNA sequence: TGTGCCAGCAGCTTATGGGTCGCCCTAGGCACTGAAGCTTTCTTT.

The chain uses TRBV11-3 and TRBJ2-3, with D possibly being TRBD1 (5 bases). Germline V gene data show CDR1 as SGHNT and CDR2 as YENEEA. This CDR3 comprises 15 residues. Trimming removed 5 bases from V and 5 bases from J, with 17 bases in between. CDR3 in amino acids: CASSKGVRVEDTQYF. In nucleotides, the CDR3 is TGTGCCAGCAGCAAAGGGGTAAGGGTGGAAGATACGCAGTATTTT.

The chain couples TRBV5-1 to TRBJ2-5; TRBD1 or TRBD2 may be the D gene (5 bases each). V shed 0 bases and J shed 5 bases, with 14 bases lying between them. CDR3 length: 15 residues. From germline, CDR1 is SGHRS and CDR2 YFSETQ. This CDR3 reads CASSLAMPEGETQYF. In nucleotides, the CDR3 is TGCGCCAGCAGCTTGGCAATGCCCGAGGGGGAGACCCAGTACTTC.

The chain employs TRBV5-1 and TRBJ2-7; 7 nucleotides line up with TRBD1. CDR1 SGHRS and CDR2 YFSETQ come from the germline V gene. The CDR3 length is 14 residues. With 4 bases clipped from V and 1 base from J, the junction kept 5 bases outside the gene matches. CDR3 coding DNA: TGCGCCAGCAGCAGCCCGACAGGGTCCTACGAGCAGTACTTC. This translates into CASSSPTGSYEQYF.

This clone has just a few counts. The gene calls are TRBV7-3 and TRBJ2-3; D not certain. V gave up 5 bases and J gave up 6 bases, with 12 bases separating them. The germline gives CDR1 SGHTA, CDR2 FQGTGA. The CDR3 totals 13 residues. This chain's CDR3 is CASSPQAPDTQYF. Here the CDR3 DNA reads TGTGCCAGCAGCCCCCAGGCCCCCGATACGCAGTATTTT.